This TCR beta chain stems from a study of cytomegalovirus exposure and HLA in healthy donors. Regarding this clone: The same CDR3 can be traced to other DNA sequences in this sample.

V lost 5 bases and J lost 7; bases outside the gene matches: 5. Germline values: CDR1 SEHNR, CDR2 FQNEAQ (reference sequence). This CDR3 comprises 13 residues. Primers: 60 Vbeta forward and 13 Jbeta reverse. The protocol was immunoSEQ multiplex PCR, while the TCRdb copy is restricted to in-frame clones and leaves out a portion. The table has under 200,000 clones, less than 90% seen once. This receptor was identified in a young woman in good health and CMV-seronegative. The sequenced material came from PBMCs. The rearrangement uses TRBV7-9 and TRBJ2-1; 7 bases match TRBD2. The CDR3 loop is CASSPGLVNEQFF. CDR3 sequence (DNA): TGTGCCAGCAGCCCTGGACTAGTAAATGAGCAGTTCTTC.